The rows below give T cell receptor beta chains drawn from one sample of a study of HIV-infected patients and healthy controls. Via MiXCR, TCRdb re-called the 5' RACE reads, giving one row per CDR3 protein. The sample includes about 6,000 distinct CDR3 sequences, about 9.4% of them seen just once. This specimen was blood, taken before antiretroviral therapy. These TCRs come from an adult with HIV infection. Each CDR3 is given with its conserved first and last residue. A D gene is named only where the DNA matches it firmly. The listing skips clone size in some rows; elsewhere it reads once, few, many or a size class.

size | J | V | D | DNA | CDR3
medium-sized | TRBJ1-1 | TRBV20-1 | . | TGCAGTGCTATGGTGAACACTGAAGCTTTCTTT | CSAMVNTEAFF
medium-sized | TRBJ2-3 | TRBV11-2 | . | TGTGCCAGCAGCTTACGGGACTTGAGCACTAGCACAGATACGCAGTATTTT | CASSLRDLSTSTDTQYF
medium-sized | TRBJ1-4 | TRBV29-1 | . | TGCAGCGCTGCACAGGGCTTTAATGAAAAACTGTTTTTT | CSAAQGFNEKLFF
medium-sized | TRBJ2-1 | TRBV13 | . | TGTGCCAGCAGCTTAGATAGGAGAATTGAGCAGTTCTTC | CASSLDRRIEQFF
. | TRBJ2-7 | TRBV13 | . | TGTGCCAGCAGCTCCAGACAGGGAGGCTACGAGCAGTACTTC | CASSSRQGGYEQYF
medium-sized | TRBJ1-2 | TRBV7-9 | . | TGTGCCAGCAGTCAGGACACCACCATGATTAACTATGGCTACACCTTC | CASSQDTTMINYGYTF
. | TRBJ1-6 | TRBV5-1 | . | TGCGCCAGCAGCTTGGTGGGCAATTCACCCCTCCACTTT | CASSLVGNSPLHF
medium-sized | TRBJ1-1 | TRBV13 | . | TGTGCCAGCAGCTTAGACAGGATCCCTGAAGCTTTCTTT | CASSLDRIPEAFF
medium-sized | TRBJ1-2 | TRBV27 | . | TGTGCCAGCAGTTTAACGGGGCCCGACTATGGCTACACCTTC | CASSLTGPDYGYTF
medium-sized | TRBJ2-7 | TRBV20-1 | . | TGCAGTGCTAGAGTACAGGAAACCTACGAGCAGTACTTC | CSARVQETYEQYF
. | TRBJ2-1 | TRBV9 | . | TGTGCCAGCAGTCTAGGGGGGGCATCCTACAATGAGCAGTTCTTC | CASSLGGASYNEQFF
medium-sized | TRBJ1-5 | TRBV6-5 | TRBD1 | TGTGCCAGCAGTTACACGGACAGGGCGGGAGAGGCCCAGCATTTT | CASSYTDRAGEAQHF
large | TRBJ2-7 | TRBV29-1 | . | TGCAGCGTTGAAGGGGGGTCAGTCTACGAGCAGTACTTC | CSVEGGSVYEQYF
medium-sized | TRBJ1-3 | TRBV6-6 | . | TGTGCCAGCAGCGATCAGGGTATACGTGGAAACACCATATATTTT | CASSDQGIRGNTIYF
medium-sized | TRBJ2-3 | TRBV3-1 | . | TGTGCCAGCAGCCAACCTGCGGGGGCGCAGGTCCCTGATACGCAGTATTTT | CASSQPAGAQVPDTQYF
medium-sized | TRBJ1-1 | TRBV11-2 | . | TGTGCCAGCAGCCATCAAGGTGAAGCTTTCTTT | CASSHQGEAFF
. | TRBJ2-4 | TRBV28 | . | TGTGCCAGCAGTCTGACATCCTTCGGCCAGAACATTCAGTACTTC | CASSLTSFGQNIQYF
many | TRBJ2-7 | TRBV7-2 | . | TGTGCCAGCAGCTTAAAGGGGGTCGGGGAGCAGTACTTC | CASSLKGVGEQYF
medium-sized | TRBJ2-3 | TRBV5-6 | . | TGTGCCAGCAGCCAGAGCAGATGGGGAGATACGCAGTATTTT | CASSQSRWGDTQYF
medium-sized | TRBJ2-7 | TRBV7-9 | TRBD1 | TGTGCCAGCCCGGGTGTAACCTGGACAGGGGCCTACGAGCAGTACTTC | CASPGVTWTGAYEQYF
few | TRBJ2-3 | TRBV7-2 | TRBD2 | TGTGCCAGCAATTCCAGACTAGCGGGTCCAGATACGCAGTATTTT | CASNSRLAGPDTQYF
. | TRBJ2-6 | TRBV3-1 | . | TGTGCCAGCAGGGGATTACCTGGGGCCAACGTCCTGACTTTC | CASRGLPGANVLTF
medium-sized | TRBJ1-1 | TRBV20-1 | . | TGCAGTGCCGTTAGGGGGTCCATGAACACTGAAGCTTTCTTT | CSAVRGSMNTEAFF
medium-sized | TRBJ1-2 | TRBV14 | . | TGTGCCAGCAGCCAAGGTGACTGGTTCGGGGGCTACACCTTC | CASSQGDWFGGYTF
few | TRBJ2-1 | TRBV12-3/TRBV12-4 | . | TGTGCCAGCAGCCCCGACACTTTCAATGAGCAGTTCTTC | CASSPDTFNEQFF
medium-sized | TRBJ2-7 | TRBV18 | . | TGTGCCAGCTCACCACGGCAACTTACTACCACCTCCTACGAGCAGTACTTC | CASSPRQLTTTSYEQYF
medium-sized | TRBJ1-1 | TRBV13 | . | TGTGCCAGCAGCCCGGGGGGGAGCGTCACTGAAGCTTTCTTT | CASSPGGSVTEAFF
few | TRBJ1-5 | TRBV19 | . | TGTGCCAGCTGGGACGTAAATAGCAATCAGCCCCAGCATTTT | CASWDVNSNQPQHF
medium-sized | TRBJ2-5 | TRBV5-1 | . | TGCGCCAGCAGCCCGGGGACCGCCCAGTCGGAGACCCAGTACTTC | CASSPGTAQSETQYF
many | TRBJ1-1 | TRBV12-3/TRBV12-4 | . | TGTGCCAGCAGATACGGACCGAACACTGAAGCTTTCTTT | CASRYGPNTEAFF
. | TRBJ1-5 | TRBV7-9 | . | TGTGCCAGCAGCTTGGTCGAATTCCCCCAGCATTTT | CASSLVEFPQHF
medium-sized | TRBJ2-5 | TRBV20-1 | . | TGCAGTGCTAGAGGCCACACTAGTGGGGAGACCCAGTACTTC | CSARGHTSGETQYF
medium-sized | TRBJ2-1 | TRBV5-1 | . | TGCGCCAGCAGCTTGGATCGTGGACTCAGGTTCTTC | CASSLDRGLRFF
few | TRBJ1-5 | TRBV2 | . | TGTGCCAGCAGTGACACGCTGGGCAATCAGCCCCAGCATTTT | CASSDTLGNQPQHF
medium-sized | TRBJ1-2 | TRBV6-5 | . | TGTGCCAGCAGTTACTCGATCCCCGGTAACTATGGCTACACCTTC | CASSYSIPGNYGYTF
. | TRBJ1-1 | TRBV6-1 | . | TGTGCCAGTGGGCGGGGGGCCCGAGAAGCTTTCTTT | CASGRGAREAFF
medium-sized | TRBJ1-1 | TRBV29-1 | . | TGCAGCGTTGAAAGGGCATCAAACACTGAAGCTTTCTTT | CSVERASNTEAFF
many | TRBJ2-3 | TRBV5-1 | . | TGCGCCAGCAGCTTGGGGGTATCCGGCACAGATACGCAGTATTTT | CASSLGVSGTDTQYF
medium-sized | TRBJ2-3 | TRBV6-1 | . | TGTGCCAGCGGGGGGGCAGGGGGGACTGCAGATACGCAGTATTTT | CASGGAGGTADTQYF
medium-sized | TRBJ2-1 | TRBV11-3 | . | TGTGCCAGCAGCGAACCGGGTTTACCCAATGAGCAGTTCTTC | CASSEPGLPNEQFF
many | TRBJ2-7 | TRBV24-1 | TRBD1 | TGTGCCACCAGTGAGGGGACAGGAGGGTACGAGCAGTACTTC | CATSEGTGGYEQYF
few | TRBJ2-3 | TRBV7-9 | TRBD2 | TGTGCCAGCAGCCCCACTAGCGTTATTGAGACAGATACGCAGTATTTT | CASSPTSVIETDTQYF
medium-sized | TRBJ1-2 | TRBV12-3/TRBV12-4 | . | TGTGCCAGCAGTCCCACAACGACCGGGGCTGATACCTTC | CASSPTTTGADTF
. | TRBJ2-1 | TRBV20-1 | TRBD1 | TGCAGTGCTACCCGAGGGGGCAGTACTAATGAGCAGTTCTTC | CSATRGGSTNEQFF
few | TRBJ2-7 | TRBV18 | . | TGTGCCAGCTCACCATTTCCCCGGGACTGGGGGTACGAGCAGTACTTC | CASSPFPRDWGYEQYF
medium-sized | TRBJ1-1 | TRBV20-1 | TRBD1 | TGCAGTGCTAGGGATAACAGGGGCCAGAACACTGAAGCTTTCTTT | CSARDNRGQNTEAFF
many | TRBJ1-1 | TRBV28 | . | TGTGCCAGCAGTTCAGCGACCGGGACAAACACTGAAGCTTTCTTT | CASSSATGTNTEAFF
few | TRBJ2-7 | TRBV12-3/TRBV12-4 | . | TGTGCCAGCAGTTTAGGAGGGCCCCCTATGACCTACGAGCAGTACTTC | CASSLGGPPMTYEQYF
many | TRBJ1-2 | TRBV19 | TRBD1 | TGTGCCAGTAGTATTCGCCAGACAGGGGTGGATGGCTACACCTTC | CASSIRQTGVDGYTF
many | TRBJ1-4 | TRBV6-5 | . | TGTGCCAGCAGTTCGGGGGCGGGCATTGGAACTAATGAAAAACTGTTTTTT | CASSSGAGIGTNEKLFF
many | TRBJ2-3 | TRBV7-6 | TRBD2 | TGTGCCAGCAGCTTAGCGCCGGGGGGGTATCGCACAGATACGCAGTATTTT | CASSLAPGGYRTDTQYF
medium-sized | TRBJ2-3 | TRBV7-6 | . | TGTGCCAGCAGCAAACCAACAGATACGCAGTATTTT | CASSKPTDTQYF
. | TRBJ2-4 | TRBV12-3/TRBV12-4 | . | TGTGCCAGCAGCCTGAGGACAGTGCGGGTGGGAAACATTCAGTACTTC | CASSLRTVRVGNIQYF
many | TRBJ2-7 | TRBV29-1 | . | TGCAGCGTTGATTGGACAGCGTGGAACTACGAGCAGTACTTC | CSVDWTAWNYEQYF
many | TRBJ2-5 | TRBV9 | . | TGTGCCAGCAGCGTAGATGGAGAAGAGACCCAGTACTTC | CASSVDGEETQYF
medium-sized | TRBJ2-2 | TRBV9 | . | TGTGCCAGCAGCGTAGGTCGGCAGCTCGAAGTCGGGGAGCTGTTTTTT | CASSVGRQLEVGELFF
many | TRBJ2-1 | TRBV6-1 | . | TGTGCCACCGGGGAACAGGGACGTTACAATGAGCAGTTCTTC | CATGEQGRYNEQFF
many | TRBJ2-7 | TRBV6-5 | . | TGTGCCAGCAGTTACGGGGCAGTCCACTACGAGCAGTACTTC | CASSYGAVHYEQYF
medium-sized | TRBJ2-4 | TRBV4-2 | . | TGTGCCAGCAGCCAAGATTTTGGAATGTTAGCCAAAAACATTCAGTACTTC | CASSQDFGMLAKNIQYF
medium-sized | TRBJ2-5 | TRBV7-9 | TRBD1 | TGTGCCAGCAGATGGGAAGGGGGCAGAGAGACCCAGTACTTC | CASRWEGGRETQYF